A selection of T cell receptor beta chains follows, all from one sample in a study of chemoradiotherapy in HPV16-positive cancers. The method was immunoSEQ multiplex PCR; TCRdb's version includes in-frame clones alone and lacks a portion of them. The sample contains approximately 11,000 clones, roughly 70% of which appear only once. This sample was taken from a patient who underwent chemoradiotherapy. Receptor source: a human donor with HPV-associated anogenital cancer. Both conserved end residues are part of each CDR3. D genes are given only for firm matches. Clone size, where shown, is once, few, many, or a class for clones that have expanded.

j_call d_call v_call clone_size cdr3_nt cdr3_aa
TRBJ2-1 TRBD2 TRBV5-6 - TGTGCCAGCAGCGCTCCCTCTAGCGGGAGCTCCTACAATGAGCAGTTCTTC CASSAPSSGSSYNEQFF
TRBJ1-3 - TRBV5-4 - TGTGCCAGCAGCTCGCCCCAGGGATTCGAGAACACCATATATTTT CASSSPQGFENTIYF
TRBJ2-1 TRBD2 TRBV25-1 - TGTGCCAGCTCCGCTAGCGGGATAGTCAATGAGCAGTTCTTC CASSASGIVNEQFF
TRBJ2-2 TRBD2 TRBV11-1 - TGTGCCAGCAGCTCGGGACTAAACACCGGGGAGCTGTTTTTT CASSSGLNTGELFF
TRBJ2-2 - TRBV2 once TGTGCCAGCAGTGAATACAGAAACACCGGGGAGCTGTTTTTT CASSEYRNTGELFF
TRBJ2-2 TRBD2 TRBV29-1 - TGCAGCGTTGAATGGGGGGGGGTAGAAACCGGGGAGCTGTTTTTT CSVEWGGVETGELFF
TRBJ2-2 TRBD2 TRBV9 - TGTGCCAGCAGCGTAGGGGACTACCCCGGGGAGCTGTTTTTT CASSVGDYPGELFF
TRBJ2-1 TRBD2 TRBV5-1 few TGCGCCAGCAGCGCCCATATAGCGGGCAGCTCCTACAATGAGCAGTTCTTC CASSAHIAGSSYNEQFF
TRBJ1-2 - TRBV30 - TGTGCCTGGAGTCGATTCCTAGCTAACTATGGCTACACCTTC CAWSRFLANYGYTF
TRBJ2-3 - TRBV15 - TGTGCCACCAGCAGAGATGTCACAGAAAGCACAGATACGCAGTATTTT CATSRDVTESTDTQYF
TRBJ1-3 - TRBV29-1 few TGCAGCGTTGAACCGGGTTTGAGTGGAAACACCATATATTTT CSVEPGLSGNTIYF
TRBJ2-7 - TRBV4-1 - TGCGCCAGCAGCCAAGTTTCGCGGAGCTACGAGCAGTACTTC CASSQVSRSYEQYF
TRBJ2-1 TRBD2 TRBV4-1 - TGCGCCAGCAGCCAAGATCGCTTGACTAGCGGGAACAATGAGCAGTTCTTC CASSQDRLTSGNNEQFF